This TCR beta chain was documented in a study of identifying expanded T cells in peripheral blood (dated by TCRdb to between 2017 and 2020). Describing the broader study: Four technical replicates, made by sequencing separate aliquots from the same pool of genomic DNA, were compared pairwise. The full study reports these points: In all healthy donors, the variance in clone template counts between samples taken two weeks apart rose significantly as total template count increased. The authors expected biological variance in healthy repertoires might increase further over much longer intervals such as months to years. The binomial model flagged about 1.1 differentially abundant clones between technical replicates but approximately 16 over around 2 weeks and around 20 over four weeks. Across all healthy-donor time intervals, the beta-binomial model significantly lowered both the number of clones called differentially abundant and the false-positive rate.

CDR1 and CDR2, looked up from the germline V gene, are SNHLY and FYNNEI. The CDR3 numbers 12 residues from cysteine through phenylalanine. Only the CDR3 portion is preserved as DNA: 36 bases, with reading frame beginning at the first base. The junction shows trimming of 4 bases on V and 6 bases on J, plus 9 bases between the germline ends. No immune events, such as infections, were documented for the healthy donors during the collection period. To calibrate time-dependent variance in a beta-binomial model of T-cell clone differential abundance, blood repertoires from healthy donors were used as a training cohort. The training cohort comprised approximately ten healthy donors, 3 female and 7 male. On average the donors were around 45 years old, and their ages spanned 29 to 64 years. Whole blood, obtained from a commercial supplier, was collected from each healthy donor at three time points spaced approximately 15 days apart. Genomic DNA was extracted from unsorted whole blood for immunosequencing.

Notes on this clone: Which antigen it targets is not known. The sample holds no much larger clone one base away, and base qualities are not on file.

The immunoSEQ Assay, which relies on bias-controlled multiplex PCR amplification of genomic DNA, was used to profile TCRbeta CDR3 regions. In the authors' own workflow: To quantify the absolute abundance of each unique TCRbeta CDR3 region, the sequences were collapsed and filtered. Differential abundance was tested with two models: a binomial (Fisher-equivalent) model and a beta-binomial model that adds time-dependent variance fitted from healthy donors. Clones with fewer than 5 combined templates were removed, and a clone was called differentially abundant if the clone's Benjamini-Hochberg FDR was below 0.01. The form v = (b*log(k)+a)^2 was used to model beta-binomial variance as a function of total template count across the two samples. This immuneACCESS table, as held by TCRdb, lists in-frame sequences with V and J called but not all clones. Of the missing ones, under half trace to an unresolved V gene in checked studies; the others have no known cause. The V and J calls and clone size were taken over from that table, and D and trimming were inferred from the DNA. The sample table holds around 120,000 clones, of which about 80% were seen once. 3.3% of the sample rests with the top ten.

The chain joins TRBV2 to TRBJ1-1; confidence is insufficient to name the D gene. This TCR came from a person between 18 and 75 years old in good health. The sequenced sample consisted of blood. The nucleotide sequence reads TGTGCCAGCAGTGGGGTCAGACCTGAAGCTTTCTTT. Its protein is CASSGVRPEAFF.